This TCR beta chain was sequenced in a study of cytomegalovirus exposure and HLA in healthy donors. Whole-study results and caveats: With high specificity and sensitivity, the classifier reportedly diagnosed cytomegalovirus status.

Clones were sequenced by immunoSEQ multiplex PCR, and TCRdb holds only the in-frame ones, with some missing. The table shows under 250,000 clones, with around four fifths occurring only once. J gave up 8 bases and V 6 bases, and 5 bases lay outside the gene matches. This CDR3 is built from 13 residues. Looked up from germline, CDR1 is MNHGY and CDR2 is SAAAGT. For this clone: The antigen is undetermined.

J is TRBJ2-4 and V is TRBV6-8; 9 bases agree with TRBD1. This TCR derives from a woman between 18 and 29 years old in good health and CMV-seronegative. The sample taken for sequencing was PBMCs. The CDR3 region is CASSYRGRHIQYF. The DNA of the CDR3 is TGTGCCAGCAGCTACAGGGGGCGGCACATTCAGTACTTC.